One and the same sample provided the 8 T cell receptor beta chains below, sequenced in a study of T cell responses to AZD1222 COVID-19 vaccine. Clones were sequenced by immunoSEQ multiplex PCR, and TCRdb holds only the in-frame ones, with some missing. The sample includes tens of thousands of clones, 90% of them seen just once. The sample was peripheral blood, taken on day 0 of AZD1222 vaccination. These receptor sequences come from an adult in good health.

The J gene is TRBJ2-3, the V gene TRBV5-1; 7 nucleotides line up with TRBD1. Germline CDR1 is SGHRS and CDR2 is YFSETQ. The CDR3 totals 14 residues. After removal of 4 bases from V and 0 bases from J, the junction contained 2 bases not matched to a gene. The CDR3 DNA follows: TGCGCCAGCAGCGAGGACAGGAGCACAGATACGCAGTATTTT. This sequence encodes CASSEDRSTDTQYF.

The chain employs TRBV11-3 and TRBJ2-3; 10 nucleotides match TRBD2. The CDR3 runs to 16 residues. The trim removed 2 bases at V and 7 bases at J, leaving 9 bases unmatched. Germline V lookup: CDR1 SGHNT, CDR2 YENEEA. CDR3 loop: CASSLSRAGGANTQYF. CDR3 DNA sequence: TGTGCCAGCAGCTTAAGTCGAGCGGGGGGGGCAAATACGCAGTATTTT.

This chain joins TRBV20-1 and TRBJ1-1, with TRBD1 identical over 9 bases. CDR3 size: 15 residues. V was clipped by 3 bases and J by 1 base; unmatched bases: 6. CDR1 is DFQATT and CDR2 is SNEGSKA in the germline V gene (reference sequence). The CDR3 is CSASTQGAGNTEAFF. Here the CDR3 DNA reads TGCAGTGCTAGTACACAGGGGGCCGGGAACACTGAAGCTTTCTTT.

The V gene is TRBV2, the J gene TRBJ1-2; no clear D. V lost 7 bases and J 8 bases, leaving 14 bases between the germline ends. Looked up from germline, CDR1 is SNHLY and CDR2 is FYNNEI. CDR3 size: 12 residues. CDR3 region: CASITAGPGYTF. CDR3 bases: TGTGCCAGCATTACAGCGGGTCCAGGCTACACCTTC.

The rearrangement uses TRBV15 and TRBJ1-2, with a possible D match to TRBD1 (5 bases). Per the germline V gene, CDR1 is LNHNV and CDR2 is YYDKDF (reference sequence). The CDR3 is 17 amino acids. Trimming left V 0 bases short and J 1 base short, with 15 bases between. This CDR3 reads CATSRDGQGAVNYGYTF. The CDR3, as DNA: TGTGCCACCAGCAGAGATGGGCAGGGAGCGGTTAACTATGGCTACACCTTC.

The chain has TRBV14 and TRBJ1-1; a possible D gene is TRBD1 (5 bases). Between the trimmed V and J ends, which lost 4 bases and 10 bases, there was a span of 10 bases. The CDR3 spans 11 residues. Germline V gene sequence: CDR1 SGHDN, CDR2 FVKESK. The CDR3 sequence: CASSLGGAAFF. DNA of the CDR3: TGTGCCAGCAGCCTCGGCGGGGCAGCTTTCTTT.

This rearrangement joins TRBV11-1 to TRBJ1-6; the match to TRBD1 covers 9 bases. After removal of 7 bases from V and 9 bases from J, the junction contained 4 bases not matched to a gene. There are 13 residues in the CDR3. Looked up from germline, CDR1 is SGHAT and CDR2 is FQDESV (reference sequence). The CDR3 DNA follows: TGTGCCAGCACAGACAGGGGGAGTTCACCCCTCCACTTT. This sequence encodes CASTDRGSSPLHF.

The chain is built from TRBV7-9 and TRBJ1-3; a possible D gene is TRBD1 (5 bases). Germline CDR1 SEHNR, CDR2 FQNEAQ (reference sequence). This CDR3 region has 16 residues. Trimming stripped 2 bases from V and 1 base from J, with 12 bases between. CDR3 sequence: CASSLPQALSGNTIYF. The CDR3 DNA is TGTGCCAGCAGCTTACCACAGGCCCTATCTGGAAACACCATATATTTT.